The next 17 T cell receptor beta chains were all read from a single sample in a study of T cell responses to AZD1222 COVID-19 vaccine. Profiling relied on immunoSEQ multiplex PCR, and the TCRdb table lists in-frame clones only, not all of them. This table holds 150,000 to 200,000 clones, about 92% found once. The sequencing here drew on peripheral blood, taken on day 0 of AZD1222 vaccination. The receptors come from an adult in good health.

The rearrangement joins TRBV11-2 to TRBJ2-1; TRBD1 matches 7 bases. There are 17 residues in the CDR3. Germline lookup yields CDR1 SGHAT and CDR2 FQNNGV. After removal of 4 bases from V and 7 bases from J, the junction contained 16 bases not matched to a gene. CDR3 DNA sequence: TGTGCCAGCAGCTCATCGTTAGACAGGGTTCCCGTTAATGAGCAGTTCTTC. This translates into CASSSSLDRVPVNEQFF.

As concerns this clone: Other DNA sequences in this sample translate to the same CDR3. The chain recombines TRBV11-2 with TRBJ2-3; 10 bases are a match to TRBD2. The V and J ends lost 5 bases and 0 bases, in that order; junction bases with no gene match: 5. CDR1 and CDR2 (germline): SGHAT, FQNNGV. The CDR3 runs 16 residues. The CDR3 DNA reads TGTGCCAGCAGCATCAGACTAGCGGGTAGCACAGATACGCAGTATTTT. Translation: CASSIRLAGSTDTQYF. Based on the CDR3 plus reference TRBV11-2 and TRBJ2-3, the full variable domain is EAGVAQSPRYKIIEKRQSVAFWCNPISGHATLYWYQQILGQGPKLLIQFQNNGVVDDSQLPKDRFSAERLKGVDSTLKIQPAKLEDSAVYLCASSIRLAGSTDTQYFGPGTRLTVL.

The V call is TRBV10-3, the J call TRBJ1-1; 8 bases are shared with TRBD1. The CDR3 extends over 14 amino acids. From germline, CDR1 is ENHRY and CDR2 SYGVKD. The J segment lost 7 bases and the V segment lost 6 bases, leaving 10 bases of the junction unmatched. CDR3 bases: TGTGCCATCAGCCCGGACAGGGAAGGTGGTGAAGCTTTCTTT. It yields the protein CAISPDREGGEAFF.

The chain has TRBV5-8 and TRBJ1-4; D is unresolved. The CDR3 sequence is 12 residues long. The V and J ends lost 0 bases and 8 bases respectively, with 5 bases between them. The germline V gene encodes CDR1 SGHTS and CDR2 YDEGEE. CDR3 sequence: CASSLDSEKLFF. For the CDR3, the DNA is TGTGCCAGCAGCTTGGACAGCGAAAAACTGTTTTTT.

The chain links TRBV19 to TRBJ2-1, with D unclear. Germline CDR1 is LNHDA and CDR2 is SQIVND (reference sequence). V was trimmed by 5 bases and J by 2 bases, leaving 10 bases between them. The CDR3 consists of 14 residues. The CDR3 sequence is CASSPRVAYNEQFF. In DNA, the CDR3 is TGTGCCAGTAGTCCCCGGGTAGCCTACAATGAGCAGTTCTTC. Supplemented by reference TRBV19 and TRBJ2-1, the full variable domain reads DGGITQSPKYLFRKEGQNVTLSCEQNLNHDAMYWYRQDPGQGLRLIYYSQIVNDFQKGDIAEGYSVSREKKESFPLTVTSAQKNPTAFYLCASSPRVAYNEQFFGPGTRLTVL.

This clone was detected a few times. The chain is built from TRBV6-5 and TRBJ2-3, with D possibly matching TRBD1 (5 bases). Germline-derived CDR1 and CDR2 are MNHEY and SVGAGI. V was cut by 8 bases and J by 2 bases, with 8 bases left in between. This CDR3 spans 12 amino acids. CDR3 amino acids: CASGALTDTQYF. CDR3 coding DNA: TGTGCCAGCGGGGCCCTCACAGATACGCAGTATTTT.

V usage is TRBV13 and J usage is TRBJ1-2, with D maybe TRBD1 (6 bases). V was cut by 6 bases and J by 0 bases, with 14 bases left in between. Germline-derived CDR1 and CDR2 are PRHDT and FYEKMQ (reference sequence). This CDR3 contains 15 residues. Here the CDR3 DNA reads TGTGCCAGCAGTGGGCAGGGGACAACTAACTATGGCTACACCTTC. Translating gives CASSGQGTTNYGYTF.

With regard to this clone: This same CDR3 is encoded by further DNA sequences in the sample. The rearrangement uses TRBV19 and TRBJ1-2; D ambiguous. Trimming pared 1 base from V and 0 bases from J, leaving 9 bases between. CDR1 and CDR2 from the germline V gene are LNHDA and SQIVND (reference sequence). The CDR3 has 15 amino acids. CDR3 loop: CASSIVSTTNYGYTF. CDR3 bases: TGTGCCAGTAGTATAGTTTCCACCACTAACTATGGCTACACCTTC.

The chain combines TRBV3-1 (or the pseudogene TRBV3-2) with TRBJ1-2; D is perhaps TRBD1 (5 bases). CDR1 and CDR2 (germline): LGHDT, YNNKEL (reference sequence). Trimming left V 1 base short and J 5 bases short, with 8 bases between. The CDR3 runs 13 residues. The CDR3 sequence: CASSQVEGYGYTF. The CDR3 nucleotides read TGTGCCAGCAGCCAAGTAGAGGGGTATGGCTACACCTTC.

The genes are TRBV5-4 and TRBJ2-3, with a possible D match to TRBD2 (6 bases). CDR3 length: 15 residues. The germline gives CDR1 SGHNT, CDR2 YYREEE (reference sequence). The V end lost 4 bases, the J end lost 3 bases, and 15 bases lay between the germline ends. The CDR3 DNA follows: TGTGCCAGCAGCCCCCAGAGGGGAGGAACAGATACGCAGTATTTT. It translates to CASSPQRGGTDTQYF.

Only one count was recorded for this clone. V gene TRBV11-3 combines with J gene TRBJ2-1; 8 bases match TRBD2. This CDR3 comprises 15 residues. J was trimmed by 5 bases and V by 7 bases; bases with no gene match: 10. Germline V gives CDR1 SGHNT, CDR2 YENEEA. This chain's CDR3 is CASTPSSGAHNEQFF. The CDR3 DNA reads TGTGCCAGCACCCCTAGTAGCGGGGCCCACAATGAGCAGTTCTTC.

The chain uses TRBV6-5 and TRBJ2-1; D possibly corresponds to TRBD2 (5 bases). CDR3 length equals 16 residues. Germline-derived CDR1 and CDR2 are MNHEY and SVGAGI. Deletions cut 4 bases from V and 7 bases from J, with 20 bases between. This CDR3 reads CASSFGDRAIRNEQFF. CDR3 sequence (DNA): TGTGCCAGCAGTTTCGGGGATAGGGCAATAAGAAATGAGCAGTTCTTC.

The V gene is TRBV5-1, the J gene TRBJ1-6; no definite D call. CDR3 length: 14 amino acids. V was pared by 4 bases and J by 5 bases, with 10 bases between. Germline V gives CDR1 SGHRS, CDR2 YFSETQ. The CDR3 region is CASSQQANNSPLHF. The CDR3 nucleotides are TGCGCCAGCAGCCAGCAGGCGAATAATTCACCCCTCCACTTT.

The chain carries TRBV5-1 and TRBJ2-7, with a weak D call TRBD2 (5 bases). The germline V gene encodes CDR1 SGHRS and CDR2 YFSETQ. Trimming took 0 bases from V and 3 from J, leaving 16 bases between them. This CDR3 has 16 residues. CDR3 sequence: CASSLGREPGIYEQYF. CDR3 DNA sequence: TGCGCCAGCAGCTTGGGTCGGGAACCTGGTATCTACGAGCAGTACTTC.

This clone has just a few counts. V gene TRBV2 combines with J gene TRBJ1-5; possible D gene TRBD1, 6 bases. CDR3 length: 16 amino acids. V shed 6 bases and J shed 0 bases, with 15 bases lying between them. The germline V gene encodes CDR1 SNHLY and CDR2 FYNNEI. CDR3 nucleotides: TGTGCCAGCAGCCCCGGGACAAGTTATAGCAATCAGCCCCAGCATTTT. Translating it yields CASSPGTSYSNQPQHF.

The rearrangement uses TRBV27 and TRBJ2-2; no definite D call. Trimming took off 3 bases at V and 4 bases at J, with 3 bases between the two ends. The germline V gene encodes CDR1 MNHEY and CDR2 SMNVEV (reference sequence). CDR3 length: 12 amino acids. The CDR3 spells CASSLFTGELFF. CDR3 DNA sequence: TGTGCCAGCAGTTTGTTCACCGGGGAGCTGTTTTTT.

The chain employs TRBV13 and TRBJ1-5; D gene unclear. Trimming cost V 1 base and J 5 bases, with 6 bases left between them. CDR1 and CDR2 (germline): PRHDT, FYEKMQ (reference sequence). The CDR3 runs to 13 residues. The CDR3 reads CASSLAGDQPQHF. The CDR3 nucleotides are TGTGCCAGCAGCTTAGCGGGAGATCAGCCCCAGCATTTT.